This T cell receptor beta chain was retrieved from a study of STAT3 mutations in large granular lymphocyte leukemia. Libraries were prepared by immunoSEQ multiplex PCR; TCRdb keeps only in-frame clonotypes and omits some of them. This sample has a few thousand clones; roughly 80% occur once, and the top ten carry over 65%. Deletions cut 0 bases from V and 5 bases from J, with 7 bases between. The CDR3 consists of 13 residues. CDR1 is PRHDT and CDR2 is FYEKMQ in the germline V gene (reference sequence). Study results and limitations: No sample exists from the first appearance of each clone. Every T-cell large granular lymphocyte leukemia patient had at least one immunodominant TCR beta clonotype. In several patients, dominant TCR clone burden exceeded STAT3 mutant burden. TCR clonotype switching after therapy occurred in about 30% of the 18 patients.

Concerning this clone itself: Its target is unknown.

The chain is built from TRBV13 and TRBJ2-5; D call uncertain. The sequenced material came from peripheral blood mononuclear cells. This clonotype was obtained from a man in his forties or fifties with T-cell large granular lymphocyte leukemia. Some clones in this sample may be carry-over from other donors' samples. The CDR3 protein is CASSLGPAETQYF. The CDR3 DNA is TGTGCCAGCAGCTTAGGGCCTGCCGAGACCCAGTACTTC.